Shown below are 18 T cell receptor beta chains from a single sample sequenced in a study of T cells in Graves' hyperthyroidism and ophthalmopathy. Amplification yielded TCR beta CDR3 regions, with RNA transcripts as the source. The HTBI primer set drove a first-round RT-PCR of the TCR CDR3. TCRdb redid the calling of the multiplex PCR reads with MiXCR, one entry per CDR3 protein. The sample lists more than 350,000 distinct CDR3 sequences; under 15% were seen once. The sequenced material came from blood. These receptor sequences come from a woman in her twenties or thirties with Graves' hyperthyroidism.

This clonotype has more than one count but fewer than ten. The CDR3 nucleotides are TGCAGTGCTAGAGATTCAGGGTCAGGGGGGACCGGGGAGCTGTTTTTT. It yields the protein CSARDSGSGGTGELFF. This chain connects TRBV20-1 to TRBJ2-2, with D possibly being TRBD1 (7 bases). Germline lookup yields CDR1 DFQATT and CDR2 SNEGSKA (reference sequence). Deletions cut 0 bases from V and 5 bases from J, with 16 bases between. This CDR3 region has 16 residues.

The J gene is TRBJ2-1, the V gene TRBV24-1, with 9 bases fitting TRBD1. Germline V gene data show CDR1 as KGHDR and CDR2 as SFDVKD. The V segment lost 3 bases and the J segment 1 base; nucleotides outside the gene matches: 6. The CDR3 has 17 amino acids. The CDR3 DNA sequence: TGTGCCACCAGTGATGCGTTAGGGACAGGGTCCTACAATGAGCAGTTCTTC. It encodes CATSDALGTGSYNEQFF.

This clonotype was counted a few times. The J gene is TRBJ2-7, the V gene TRBV19; TRBD1 matches 7 bases. The CDR3 sequence is 15 residues long. Germline CDR1 is LNHDA and CDR2 is SQIVND (reference sequence). V trimming: 4 bases; J trimming: 5 bases; junction bases outside the gene matches: 11. CDR3 DNA: TGTGCCAGTAGTACTACGGGACAGTCGTTTGACGAGCAGTACTTC. Encoded protein: CASSTTGQSFDEQYF.

At least ten counts were recorded for this clonotype. The chain uses TRBV5-5 and TRBJ1-5; D is undetermined. The germline V gene has CDR1 SGHKS and CDR2 YYEKEE (reference sequence). The CDR3 is 14 amino acids. Trimming pared 5 bases from V and 0 bases from J, leaving 9 bases between. CDR3 sequence reads: CASSYQDSNQPQHF. For the CDR3, the DNA is TGTGCCAGCAGTTATCAGGATAGCAATCAGCCCCAGCATTTT.

The chain joins TRBV27 to TRBJ2-5; D ambiguous. V dropped 5 bases and J dropped 0 bases, with 10 bases sitting between them. Germline V CDR1 and CDR2: MNHEY, SMNVEV (reference sequence). This CDR3 has 14 residues. The CDR3 is CASSPQPYQETQYF. The DNA for the CDR3 is TGTGCCAGCAGTCCACAACCGTACCAAGAGACCCAGTACTTC.

This clonotype was seen at least ten times. This chain uses TRBV11-2 with TRBJ2-3; no definite D call. The CDR3 runs to 13 residues. CDR1 and CDR2 (germline): SGHAT, FQNNGV. V was shortened by 1 base and J by 6 bases, with 8 bases between the two germline ends. In DNA, the CDR3 is TGTGCCAGCAGCTTAGGCCCTGCGGATACGCAGTATTTT. Protein sequence: CASSLGPADTQYF. Looking up the rest from reference TRBV11-2 and TRBJ2-3 gives the full variable domain: EAGVAQSPRYKIIEKRQSVAFWCNPISGHATLYWYQQILGQGPKLLIQFQNNGVVDDSQLPKDRFSAERLKGVDSTLKIQPAKLEDSAVYLCASSLGPADTQYFGPGTRLTVL.

The V gene is TRBV27, the J gene TRBJ2-7, with 14 positions matching TRBD2. V shed 2 bases, J shed 4 bases, and the junction held 1 base outside the gene matches. The CDR3 has 15 residues. Germline-derived CDR1 and CDR2 are MNHEY and SMNVEV (reference sequence). CDR3: CASSLRLAGGYEQYF. Here the CDR3 DNA reads TGTGCCAGCAGTTTAAGACTAGCGGGAGGGTACGAGCAGTACTTC.

This clonotype was counted at least ten times. The chain employs TRBV10-3 and TRBJ2-3, with D hard to call. The CDR3 loop spans 14 amino acids. The germline gives CDR1 ENHRY, CDR2 SYGVKD. Trimming took 2 bases from V and 2 from J, leaving 8 bases between them. CDR3 sequence (DNA): TGTGCCATCAGTGAGCGGAGCAACACAGATACGCAGTATTTT. Its translation is CAISERSNTDTQYF.

In its sample, this clonotype was seen many times. The chain combines TRBV11-2 with TRBJ1-1; 7 bases match TRBD1. The length of the CDR3 is 15 residues. Germline assignment: CDR1 SGHAT and CDR2 FQNNGV. Germline trimming cut 4 bases from V and 0 bases from J; bases unmatched to any gene: 5. The CDR3 coding sequence is TGTGCCAGCAGCTCCGACAGGGCCATGAACACTGAAGCTTTCTTT. It specifies CASSSDRAMNTEAFF.

This rearrangement joins TRBV19 to TRBJ2-5; 13 nucleotides line up with TRBD2. The ends lost 6 bases at V and 5 bases at J; junction bases unmatched: 18. This CDR3 comprises 19 residues. The germline V gene encodes CDR1 LNHDA and CDR2 SQIVND (reference sequence). The CDR3 spells CASRDLRGTSGIGAETQYF. The DNA for the CDR3 is TGTGCCAGTAGAGATCTCCGAGGGACTAGCGGGATTGGCGCGGAGACCCAGTACTTC. Full variable domain (rest looked up from reference TRBV19 and TRBJ2-5): DGGITQSPKYLFRKEGQNVTLSCEQNLNHDAMYWYRQDPGQGLRLIYYSQIVNDFQKGDIAEGYSVSREKKESFPLTVTSAQKNPTAFYLCASRDLRGTSGIGAETQYFGPGTRLLVL.

Only a few counts were recorded for this clonotype. The CDR3 sequence is CASSSSGRAGETQYF. CDR3 bases: TGCGCCAGCAGCTCGAGCGGGAGGGCCGGAGAGACCCAGTACTTC. V and J are TRBV5-1 and TRBJ2-5; 10 bases are shared with TRBD2. J lost 4 bases, V lost 3 bases, and 6 bases had no gene match. This CDR3 is built from 15 residues. Per the germline V gene, CDR1 is SGHRS and CDR2 is YFSETQ.

This clonotype has at least ten counts. This rearrangement joins TRBV24-1 to TRBJ1-2; the match to TRBD1 covers 7 bases. CDR3 size: 15 residues. From germline, CDR1 is KGHDR and CDR2 SFDVKD. The trim removed 4 bases at V and 2 bases at J, leaving 6 bases unmatched. The DNA for the CDR3 is TGTGCCACCAGTGAGAACAGGGGAGCGAACTATGGCTACACCTTC. Translation: CATSENRGANYGYTF.

This clonotype was seen ten or more times. The V call is TRBV6-1, the J call TRBJ2-5; D is uncertain. V gave up 5 bases and J gave up 5 bases, with 9 bases separating them. Per the germline V gene, CDR1 is MNHNS and CDR2 is SASEGT. CDR3 size: 12 residues. The CDR3 reads CASSYFGETQYF. CDR3 nucleotide sequence: TGTGCCAGCAGTTATTTCGGGGAGACCCAGTACTTC.

V and J are TRBV19 and TRBJ2-1, with D maybe TRBD2 (6 bases). V was pared by 7 bases and J by 9 bases, with 16 bases between. Germline CDR1 is LNHDA and CDR2 is SQIVND (reference sequence). The CDR3 consists of 13 residues. CDR3 nucleotides: TGTGCCAGTATCCAGTGGGGGGAAACTGAGCAGTTCTTC. Residues: CASIQWGETEQFF.

In its sample, this clonotype was seen many times. This chain connects TRBV29-1 to TRBJ2-1, with D hard to call. This CDR3 spans 12 amino acids. V lost 3 bases to trimming and J lost 6 bases, with 9 bases between them. The germline V gene has CDR1 SQVTM and CDR2 ANQGSEA. CDR3 sequence (DNA): TGCAGCGTTGACATGGGTGGCAATGAGCAGTTCTTC. This encodes CSVDMGGNEQFF.

This clonotype has just a few counts. The CDR3 DNA sequence: TGTGCCAGCAGCGTTGAAAACCCCTACGAGCAGTACTTC. Protein product: CASSVENPYEQYF. The V and J genes are TRBV4-2 and TRBJ2-7; D is unresolved. The germline V gene encodes CDR1 LGHNA and CDR2 YNFKEQ. This CDR3 comprises 13 residues. The germline V and J ends were trimmed by 5 bases and 2 bases, with 10 bases remaining between them.

The table lists this clonotype with a few counts. This sequence joins TRBV7-8 and TRBJ2-5; TRBD1 matches at 9 bases. V was pared by 4 bases and J by 13 bases, with 13 bases of the junction left unmatched. Germline-derived CDR1 and CDR2 are SGHVS and FQNEAQ. The CDR3 length is 14 residues. The CDR3 DNA is TGTGCCAGCAGCTCCCTTAGCACAGGGGGCTTCCTGTACTTC. As protein: CASSSLSTGGFLYF.

V usage is TRBV29-1 and J usage is TRBJ1-2; D is possibly TRBD1 (5 bases). CDR1 is SQVTM and CDR2 is ANQGSEA in the germline V gene. The CDR3 extends over 13 amino acids. CDR3 bases: TGCAGGATCGGGGACGTGAGTGGCTATGGCTACACCTTC. Translation gives CRIGDVSGYGYTF. The variable domain in full, completed from reference TRBV29-1 and TRBJ1-2, reads SAVISQKPSRDICQRGTSLTIQCQVDSQVTMMFWYRQQPGQSLTLIATANQGSEATYESGFVIDKFPISRPNLTFSTLTVSNMSPEDSSIYLCRIGDVSGYGYTFGSGTRLTVV.